These 5 T cell receptor beta chains came from one sample sequenced in a study of cytomegalovirus exposure and HLA in healthy donors. It was with 60 Vbeta and 13 Jbeta primers that the PCR ran. Here immunoSEQ multiplex PCR was the method, and the copy in TCRdb shows in-frame clones only, minus some. This sample has around 210,000 clones, with about 85% found just once. The specimen sequenced was PBMCs. All receptors derive from a girl aged 2 to 9 in good health and CMV-seronegative.

The chain couples TRBV4-1 to TRBJ2-1; D is unresolved. This CDR3 comprises 18 residues. The V gene lost 5 bases and the J gene lost 3 bases, with 23 bases spanning the gap. Germline V lookup: CDR1 MGHRA, CDR2 YSYEKL. The CDR3: CASSSPDAFQVLYNEQFF. The DNA of the CDR3 is TGCGCCAGCAGCTCCCCGGATGCCTTTCAGGTGCTCTACAATGAGCAGTTCTTC.

The V and J genes are TRBV6-1 and TRBJ1-3, with 7 nucleotides matching TRBD1. Germline trimming cut 6 bases from V and 8 bases from J; bases unmatched to any gene: 10. Germline V lookup: CDR1 MNHNS, CDR2 SASEGT. The CDR3 loop spans 14 amino acids. The CDR3 reads CASRDPAGGHTIYF. CDR3 in DNA: TGTGCCAGCAGGGACCCGGCAGGGGGGCACACCATATATTTT.

This chain joins TRBV11-2 and TRBJ2-7; possible D gene TRBD1, 6 bases. The CDR3 length is 12 residues. Trimming removed 5 bases at V and 3 bases at J, with 8 bases between. Per germline, CDR1 SGHAT and CDR2 FQNNGV. CDR3 nucleotide sequence: TGTGCCAGCAGCGTACAGGGCTACGAGCAGTACTTC. Protein product: CASSVQGYEQYF.

The chain combines TRBV6-5 with TRBJ1-2, with D maybe TRBD1 (5 bases). The CDR3 runs to 13 residues. Looked up from germline, CDR1 is MNHEY and CDR2 is SVGAGI. Trimming pared 2 bases from V and 6 bases from J, leaving 10 bases between. This chain's CDR3 is CASSYGQGNGYTF. The DNA of the CDR3 is TGTGCCAGCAGTTACGGGCAGGGCAATGGCTACACCTTC.

The CDR3 reads CASSKWTSSTGELFF. In DNA, the CDR3 is TGTGCCAGCAGTAAGTGGACTAGTAGCACCGGGGAGCTGTTTTTT. The chain links TRBV6-7 to TRBJ2-2; 7 bases map to TRBD2. TRBV6-7 counts as an open reading frame of uncertain function. The CDR3 spans 15 residues. J lost 4 bases, V lost 5 bases, and 7 bases had no gene match.